The 25 T cell receptor beta chains below were found in one sample sequenced in a study of T cell repertoires in aging, cancer and after chemotherapy (dated by TCRdb to about 2019). TCR beta rearrangements were amplified from genomic DNA isolated from peripheral blood, not from sorted cells or RNA. Reads for this sample came from an Illumina MiSeq. Multiplex touch-down PCR with a mixed TRB-A/B primer pool was used to amplify rearranged TRB sequences covering the V, D and J segments. TCRdb trimmed public reads at Q25 via fastp, called clones via MiXCR and kept in-frame beta chains. When rows share a CDR3 protein, they turn into one entry using the most common DNA and genes. A total of roughly 3,500 distinct CDR3 sequences appear in this sample, 27% of them only once. Jointly, the top ten make up 4% to 5% of the sample. Specimen: blood. These TCRs come from a human donor with a solid tumor.

About this clonotype itself: A much larger clone differs from this one at a single base, so this may be a read error. This sequence joins TRBV20-1 and TRBJ2-7; 9 bases align to TRBD1. The CDR3 is 13 residues long. The germline gives CDR1 DFQATT, CDR2 SNEGSKA (reference sequence). The CDR3 loop reads CSATGQGAYQQYF. In DNA, the CDR3 is TGCAGTGCTACGGGACAGGGTGCCTACCAGCAGTACTTC.

This clonotype was seen only a few times. J is TRBJ2-1 and V is TRBV6-5; D uncertain. Trimming shortened V by 8 bases and J by 4 bases, and 15 bases separated the two germline ends. Germline V gene data show CDR1 as MNHEY and CDR2 as SVGAGI. The CDR3 is 14 amino acids. The CDR3 DNA is TGTGCCAGCGGCCCGTGGGCTTCTTACAATGAGCAGTTCTTC. It specifies CASGPWASYNEQFF.

The chain is built from TRBV6-5 and TRBJ2-1; 8 bases are shared with TRBD2. There are 16 residues in the CDR3. Germline V CDR1 and CDR2: MNHEY, SVGAGI. Losses at the gene ends were 5 bases for V and 0 bases for J; bases not matched to a gene: 6. The DNA of the CDR3 is TGTGCCAGCAGTCCCAGCGGGAGAAGCTCCTACAATGAGCAGTTCTTC. This encodes CASSPSGRSSYNEQFF.

V is TRBV7-2 and J is TRBJ2-5; 14 bases line up with TRBD2. The CDR3 sequence is 17 residues long. The V segment lost 8 bases and the J segment 3 bases; nucleotides outside the gene matches: 11. CDR1 SGHTA and CDR2 FQGNSA come from the germline V gene. CDR3 coding DNA: TGTGCCAGCGGGCCGACTAGCGGGAGGGTGTTAGAAGAGACCCAGTACTTC. This gives the protein CASGPTSGRVLEETQYF.

V and J are TRBV6-2 or TRBV6-3 and TRBJ2-2; maybe TRBD1 (6 bases). V was pared by 7 bases and J by 0 bases, with 15 bases between. The germline V gene has CDR1 MNHEY and CDR2 SVGEGT. The CDR3 is made up of 16 amino acids. CDR3 residues: CASTADRLANTGELFF. In DNA form, the CDR3 reads TGTGCCAGCACCGCTGACAGGCTCGCGAACACCGGGGAGCTGTTTTTT.

Relative to its sample, this clonotype is medium-sized. The V gene is TRBV6-5, the J gene TRBJ2-1, with no clear D. CDR3 size: 12 residues. V lost 0 bases to trimming and J lost 9 bases, with 6 bases between them. CDR1 and CDR2 from the germline V gene are MNHEY and SVGAGI. The DNA for the CDR3 is TGTGCCAGCAGTTACTCTATGGGTGAGCAGTTCTTC. It is translated as CASSYSMGEQFF.

The rearrangement links TRBV19 to TRBJ1-3; D gene uncertain. The CDR3 has 14 amino acids. V was trimmed by 6 bases and J by 2 bases, leaving 11 bases between them. Per germline, CDR1 LNHDA and CDR2 SQIVND (reference sequence). CDR3 bases: TGTGCCAGTAGGGACGGGAGACCTGGAAACACCATATATTTT. Translation gives CASRDGRPGNTIYF. The variable domain in full, completed from reference TRBV19 and TRBJ1-3, reads DGGITQSPKYLFRKEGQNVTLSCEQNLNHDAMYWYRQDPGQGLRLIYYSQIVNDFQKGDIAEGYSVSREKKESFPLTVTSAQKNPTAFYLCASRDGRPGNTIYFGEGSWLTVV.

V and J are TRBV6-5 and TRBJ1-1; D gene ambiguous. V lost 2 bases and J 1 base, leaving 17 bases between the germline ends. The germline V gene has CDR1 MNHEY and CDR2 SVGAGI. The CDR3 totals 17 residues. CDR3 protein: CASSYRAVGQGNTEAFF. DNA of the CDR3: TGTGCCAGCAGTTACAGGGCGGTAGGCCAAGGGAACACTGAAGCTTTCTTT.

This clonotype was counted between two and nine times. The V and J genes are TRBV6-2 or TRBV6-3 and TRBJ1-6, with a tentative D call TRBD1 (6 bases). The V end was cut by 4 bases, the J end by 8 bases, with 12 bases between. The CDR3 spans 14 residues. Germline V gene lookup returns CDR1 MNHEY and CDR2 SVGEGT. The CDR3 DNA reads as TGTGCCAGCAGTTTACAGGGTACTCATTCACCCCTCCACTTT. Protein sequence: CASSLQGTHSPLHF.

The table lists this clonotype with a few counts. V and J are TRBV27 and TRBJ1-2, with D perhaps TRBD1 (5 bases). Germline CDR1 MNHEY, CDR2 SMNVEV (reference sequence). Trimming removed 6 bases at V and 6 bases at J, with 23 bases between. This CDR3 contains 16 residues. CDR3 residues: CASSLIQGGVRHGYTF. The CDR3 DNA sequence: TGTGCCAGCAGCCTGATTCAGGGCGGGGTTCGCCATGGCTACACCTTC.

J is TRBJ2-3 and V is TRBV6-5; D is unclear. The CDR3 length is 12 residues. Per the germline V gene, CDR1 is MNHEY and CDR2 is SVGAGI. Trimming removed 4 bases at V and 0 bases at J, with 2 bases between. The CDR3 protein is CASSSSTDTQYF. The CDR3 DNA sequence: TGTGCCAGCAGTTCTAGCACAGATACGCAGTATTTT.

This clonotype was counted a few times. The chain has TRBV6-6 and TRBJ1-5; TRBD1 agrees at 9 bases. Germline CDR1 reads MNHNY; CDR2 reads SVGAGI (reference sequence). The ends lost 6 bases at V and 9 bases at J; junction bases unmatched: 9. The CDR3 has 14 residues. The CDR3 reads CASSRTGADGPQHF. The DNA for the CDR3 is TGTGCCAGCAGCCGGACAGGGGCCGATGGGCCCCAGCATTTT.

Judged by abundance, this clonotype is large (0.1 to 1%). V usage is TRBV30 and J usage is TRBJ1-5; D unresolved. Germline CDR1 and CDR2: GTSNPN and SVGIG (reference sequence). The CDR3 consists of 13 residues. V lost 0 bases and J lost 3, with 6 bases in between. The CDR3 DNA reads as TGTGCCTGGAGTGTACAGTACAATCAGCCCCAGCATTTT. It codes for CAWSVQYNQPQHF.

With respect to this clonotype: Possible read error: a much larger clone is one base away. The chain uses TRBV29-1 and TRBJ2-7; no definite D call. V gave up 0 bases and J gave up 6 bases, with 6 bases separating them. The CDR3 is made up of 11 amino acids. The V gene's germline CDR1 is SQVTM and CDR2 ANQGSEA. CDR3 nucleotide sequence: TGCAGCGTTGAAGATACCTGCGAGCAGTACTTC. Amino acid sequence: CSVEDTCEQYF.

This clonotype was seen only a few times. This sequence joins TRBV27 and TRBJ1-5; D is uncertain. This CDR3 region has 12 residues. With 3 bases removed from V and 9 bases from J, the gap between germline ends came to 9 bases. Germline values: CDR1 MNHEY, CDR2 SMNVEV (reference sequence). The CDR3 loop is CASSFPGRPQHF. The CDR3 DNA follows: TGTGCCAGCAGTTTCCCTGGACGGCCCCAGCATTTT.

The chain recombines TRBV19 with TRBJ2-5, with D perhaps given as TRBD1 or TRBD2 (5 bases each). The V gene's germline CDR1 is LNHDA and CDR2 SQIVND (reference sequence). This CDR3 region has 17 residues. Trimming stripped 3 bases from V and 5 bases from J, with 22 bases between. The chain's CDR3 is CASSISGSPAAGETQYF. In DNA form, the CDR3 reads TGTGCCAGTAGTATTTCAGGGTCTCCGGCCGCGGGTGAGACCCAGTACTTC. Full variable domain (rest looked up from reference TRBV19 and TRBJ2-5): DGGITQSPKYLFRKEGQNVTLSCEQNLNHDAMYWYRQDPGQGLRLIYYSQIVNDFQKGDIAEGYSVSREKKESFPLTVTSAQKNPTAFYLCASSISGSPAAGETQYFGPGTRLLVL.

This sequence joins TRBV5-1 and TRBJ1-2, with 7 bases identical to TRBD1. Losses at the gene ends were 0 bases for V and 5 bases for J; bases not matched to a gene: 4. Germline assignment: CDR1 SGHRS and CDR2 YFSETQ. This CDR3 spans 14 amino acids. CDR3 sequence reads: CASSLGGGGYGYTF. The CDR3 DNA reads as TGCGCCAGCAGCTTGGGAGGGGGCGGTTATGGCTACACCTTC.

Comment on this clonotype: Since a much larger clone is just one base distant, this may be a read error. The chain links TRBV19 to TRBJ2-1; D uncertain. The germline CDR1 and CDR2 sequences are LNHDA and SQIVND (reference sequence). The CDR3 sequence is 14 residues long. The CDR3 DNA sequence: TGTGCCAGTAGTACCATGGCCTTACCCAATGAGGAGTTCTTC. As protein: CASSTMALPNEEFF.

The chain's CDR3 is CAWSVSGAPREGYTF. Here the CDR3 DNA reads TGTGCCTGGAGTGTTTCAGGGGCCCCGAGGGAGGGCTACACCTTC. The V call is TRBV30, the J call TRBJ1-2, with D perhaps TRBD1 (6 bases). The germline V gene has CDR1 GTSNPN and CDR2 SVGIG (reference sequence). This CDR3 is built from 15 residues. V lost 0 bases and J 8 bases, leaving 19 bases between the germline ends.

V gene TRBV6-2 or TRBV6-3 combines with J gene TRBJ1-6, with D unclear. Looked up from germline, CDR1 is MNHEY and CDR2 is SVGEGT. This CDR3 spans 14 amino acids. Trimming removed 6 bases at V and 7 bases at J, with 13 bases between. As DNA, the CDR3 is TGTGCCAGCAGGGCGATCGAGGGAAATTCACCCCTCCACTTT. Amino acids: CASRAIEGNSPLHF.

The chain joins TRBV19 to TRBJ1-5; unclear D gene. Trimming pared 11 bases from V and 9 bases from J, leaving 11 bases between. In germline, CDR1 is LNHDA, CDR2 SQIVND (reference sequence). The CDR3 spans 10 residues. CDR3 coding DNA: TGTGCCTCTTACGGGCCGCCCCAGCATTTT. Translated, it gives CASYGPPQHF.

This clonotype was detected a few times. The V and J genes are TRBV5-4 and TRBJ1-6; D ambiguous. Germline V gene lookup returns CDR1 SGHNT and CDR2 YYREEE (reference sequence). The CDR3 has 14 amino acids. The V end was cut by 0 bases, the J end by 5 bases, with 6 bases between. The CDR3 DNA reads as TGTGCCAGCAGCTTGGGCAGAAATAATTCACCCCTCCACTTT. Protein sequence: CASSLGRNNSPLHF. Full variable domain (rest looked up from reference TRBV5-4 and TRBJ1-6): ETGVTQSPTHLIKTRGQQVTLRCSSQSGHNTVSWYQQALGQGPQFIFQYYREEENGRGNFPPRFSGLQFPNYSSELNVNALELDDSALYLCASSLGRNNSPLHFGNGTRLTVT.

The gene calls are TRBV14 and TRBJ1-1; possible D gene TRBD1, 5 bases. Germline CDR1 is SGHDN and CDR2 is FVKESK. CDR3 size: 14 residues. Trimming shortened V by 1 base and J by 5 bases, and 11 bases separated the two germline ends. The CDR3 sequence is CASSQAAGRTEAFF. The CDR3 DNA follows: TGTGCCAGCAGCCAAGCGGCAGGGAGAACTGAAGCTTTCTTT. Full variable domain (outside the CDR3, taken from reference TRBV14 and TRBJ1-1): EAGVTQFPSHSVIEKGQTVTLRCDPISGHDNLYWYRRVMGKEIKFLLHFVKESKQDESGMPNNRFLAERTGGTYSTLKVQPAELEDSGVYFCASSQAAGRTEAFFGQGTRLTVV.

CDR3 bases: TGTGCCAGCAGCGCAGAGCAAGGTACCTACACTGAAGCTTTCTTT. Protein: CASSAEQGTYTEAFF. The chain uses TRBV13 and TRBJ1-1; no reliable D call. CDR1 and CDR2 (germline): PRHDT, FYEKMQ (reference sequence). The V end was cut by 5 bases, the J end by 3 bases, with 16 bases between. The CDR3 sequence is 15 residues long.

The chain is built from TRBV28 and TRBJ2-5, with TRBD1 matching over 7 bases. CDR3 size: 13 residues. J was trimmed by 1 base and V by 6 bases; bases with no gene match: 2. Germline CDR1 and CDR2: MDHEN and SYDVKM. The CDR3 is CASRGQFQETQYF. The CDR3 DNA reads as TGTGCCAGCAGGGGACAGTTCCAAGAGACCCAGTACTTC.